The sequence of this T cell receptor (beta chain) was determined in a study of blood T cells in healthy people across ages. Regarding the study as a whole: Relative to aged donors, long-lived donors carried more naive CD4+ cells and displayed higher diversity. There was no known CMV status for donors, so expanded clonotype changes were possibly confounded.

With respect to this clonotype: Its antigen is not identified.

Alongside a J-beta primer mix, a sample-barcoded 5' primer served in a second PCR lasting about 7 to 11 cycles. MiXCR was run by TCRdb on the 5' RACE reads, yielding one entry per CDR3 protein. Of roughly 860,000 distinct CDR3 sequences listed, under 80% were seen once; the top ten hold around a quarter. V was clipped by 8 bases and J by 3 bases; unmatched bases: 10. The CDR3 consists of 15 residues. Germline CDR1 reads MNHEY; CDR2 reads SVGEGT. V gene TRBV6-2 or TRBV6-3 combines with J gene TRBJ2-1; 7 nucleotides align to TRBD1. The receptor comes from a man aged 30-40 years in good health. Sequenced: blood. The CDR3 spells CASGEGQAFYNEQFF. CDR3 nucleotide sequence: TGTGCCAGCGGGGAAGGACAGGCCTTCTACAATGAGCAGTTCTTC.